The present T cell receptor beta chain was sequenced within a study of PD-L1 blockade in urothelial cancer. Data came from immunoSEQ multiplex PCR; TCRdb stores just in-frame clones and leaves some out. This table holds about 48,000 clones, 86% found once. The time point: peripheral blood 6 weeks after treatment start. The CDR3 is 12 residues long. V shed 1 base and J shed 5 bases, with 8 bases lying between them. The germline V gene encodes CDR1 SQVTM and CDR2 ANQGSEA. Sequencing was performed on PBMCs, taken around atezolizumab (anti-PD-L1) treatment. The source is a man aged 55 to 70 with urothelial cancer. V and J are TRBV29-1 and TRBJ2-5, with D possibly TRBD1 on 6 matching bases. CDR3 loop: CSVEAGEETQYF. For the CDR3, the DNA is TGCAGCGTTGAAGCAGGGGAGGAGACCCAGTACTTC.